The 9 T cell receptor beta chains given below trace back to one sample, sequenced in a study of cytomegalovirus exposure and HLA in healthy donors. The study ran its PCR with 60 Vbeta and 13 Jbeta primers. The method was immunoSEQ multiplex PCR; TCRdb's version includes in-frame clones alone and lacks a portion of them. The sample has roughly 180,000 clones, around four fifths seen once. Sequencing was carried out using PBMCs. These receptors all stem from a woman in her 30s in good health and CMV-seropositive.

The rearrangement links TRBV10-3 to TRBJ2-5, with D possibly matching TRBD2 (5 bases). In germline, CDR1 is ENHRY, CDR2 SYGVKD. This CDR3 comprises 11 residues. V gave up 4 bases and J gave up 5 bases, with 5 bases separating them. The CDR3 loop is CAISGGETQYF. The CDR3 bases are TGTGCCATCAGTGGCGGGGAGACCCAGTACTTC.

Remarks on this clone: At one boundary the junction diverges from the germline segment, which might be a read error. This rearrangement joins TRBV7-6 to TRBJ2-7, with 13 nucleotides matching TRBD2. In germline, CDR1 is SGHVS, CDR2 FNYEAQ. The CDR3 loop spans 17 amino acids. CDR3 bases: TGTGCCAGCAGCCTAGCGGGGTTAGGGACTAGCGGGACCGAGCAGTACTTC. Protein product: CASSLAGLGTSGTEQYF.

The chain links TRBV18 to TRBJ1-3; 7 positions match TRBD1. Per germline, CDR1 KGHSH and CDR2 LQKENI. The V segment lost 3 bases and the J segment 7 bases; nucleotides outside the gene matches: 12. CDR3 length: 16 amino acids. CDR3 loop: CASSPPGQAERNTIYF. In nucleotides, the CDR3 is TGTGCCAGCTCACCCCCAGGACAGGCTGAGAGGAACACCATATATTTT.

J is TRBJ2-3 and V is TRBV11-2; tentatively, D is TRBD2 (6 bases). There are 15 residues in the CDR3. Trimming removed 1 base at V and 8 bases at J, with 16 bases between. The germline gives CDR1 SGHAT, CDR2 FQNNGV. The CDR3 region is CASSLGRESRGTQYF. In nucleotides, the CDR3 is TGTGCCAGCAGCTTAGGACGGGAGAGCCGGGGTACGCAGTATTTT.

V usage is TRBV29-1 and J usage is TRBJ2-3, with 10 bases identical to TRBD2. V lost 7 bases to trimming and J lost 1 base; unmatched junction nucleotides: 5. This CDR3 is 14 amino acids long. CDR1 and CDR2 (germline): SQVTM, ANQGSEA. CDR3 in DNA: TGCAGCGGAGCGGGGGGGTCGGGCACAGATACGCAGTATTTT. Translating it yields CSGAGGSGTDTQYF.

This clone has a single count. The V call is TRBV5-1, the J call TRBJ1-4; 7 bases map to TRBD1. The J segment lost 5 bases and the V segment lost 5 bases, leaving 6 bases of the junction unmatched. CDR1 is SGHRS and CDR2 is YFSETQ in the germline V gene. The CDR3 length is 14 residues. In DNA form, the CDR3 reads TGCGCCAGCAGGCCGGGACAGCCAAATGAAAAACTGTTTTTT. Encoded protein: CASRPGQPNEKLFF.

The J gene is TRBJ1-2, the V gene TRBV5-1; D may be TRBD1 (5 bases). The V and J ends lost 3 bases and 3 bases respectively, with 9 bases between them. The CDR3 has 13 amino acids. Germline loops: CDR1 SGHRS, CDR2 YFSETQ. CDR3 region: CASSSRADYGYTF. DNA for the CDR3: TGCGCCAGCAGCTCCAGGGCAGACTATGGCTACACCTTC. Complete variable domain (other parts from reference TRBV5-1 and TRBJ1-2): KAGVTQTPRYLIKTRGQQVTLSCSPISGHRSVSWYQQTPGQGLQFLFEYFSETQRNKGNFPGRFSGRQFSNSRSEMNVSTLELGDSALYLCASSSRADYGYTFGSGTRLTVV.

V gene TRBV13 combines with J gene TRBJ2-5; 8 bases are a match to TRBD2. This CDR3 has 14 residues. V gave up 5 bases and J gave up 3 bases; unmatched junction bases: 5. Germline CDR1 PRHDT, CDR2 FYEKMQ (reference sequence). The CDR3 spells CASSTAGGEETQYF. The DNA of the CDR3 is TGTGCCAGCAGCACGGCGGGGGGCGAAGAGACCCAGTACTTC.

This sequence joins TRBV10-2 and TRBJ2-2, with 8 positions matching TRBD1. The CDR3 contains 15 residues. CDR1 and CDR2 (germline): WSHSY, SAAADI. The CDR3 region has the DNA TGCGCTACTGCTACGGACAGGGTCAACACCGGGGAGCTGTTTTTT. It codes for CATATDRVNTGELFF.